Described below is a single T cell receptor (beta chain) sequence and its context. Germline CDR1 is SGHNT and CDR2 is YYREEE (reference sequence). This CDR3 contains 11 residues. Trimming took 4 bases from V and 8 from J, leaving 9 bases between them. TCRdb re-called the PCR reads with MiXCR, one entry per CDR3 protein. This table has about 76,000 distinct CDR3 sequences, roughly 51% appearing once. This record belongs to a study of CDR3 diversity in severe acne. Sequenced: blood. J is TRBJ1-1 and V is TRBV5-4; D is uncertain. The receptor's source is a male donor in good health, without acne. The CDR3 reads CASSTGLEAFF. The CDR3 DNA sequence: TGTGCCAGCAGCACCGGACTAGAAGCTTTCTTT.